These T cell receptor beta chains were read from a single sample in a study of T cell repertoires in cytomegalovirus infection. TCRdb re-called the reads through MiXCR, storing one row per CDR3 protein. This repertoire shows about 920,000 distinct CDR3 sequences, less than 40% found once; its top ten account for around 15%. These receptors have no identified antigens. The sequencing here drew on cultured CD8+ T cells from PBMCs, taken from culture after CMV antigen stimulation. The receptors were gathered from a human donor in good health (CMV status not recorded). Some clones in this sample may be carry-over from other donors' samples. Each CDR3 is given with its conserved first and last residue. A D gene is named only where the DNA matches it firmly. Expanded clones get a size class; other rows say once, few or many, or leave the size out.

d_call: TRBD2
v_call: TRBV18
j_call: TRBJ2-1
clone_size: -
cdr3_nt: TGTGCCAGCTCACTACTTAGCGGGGACTCCTACAATGAGCAGTTCTTC
cdr3_aa: CASSLLSGDSYNEQFF

d_call: -
v_call: TRBV7-9
j_call: TRBJ1-1
clone_size: many
cdr3_nt: TGTGCCAGCAACTTACCGGTGGGACCCGGAGGCATGAACACTGAAGCTTTCTTT
cdr3_aa: CASNLPVGPGGMNTEAFF

d_call: TRBD1
v_call: TRBV7-9
j_call: TRBJ2-5
clone_size: many
cdr3_nt: TGTGCCAGCAGTTCTGAGGGGGCGCGGAGCCAAGAGACCCAGTACTTC
cdr3_aa: CASSSEGARSQETQYF

d_call: TRBD1
v_call: TRBV9
j_call: TRBJ2-2
clone_size: -
cdr3_nt: TGTGCCAGCAGCGTAGTCTGGACAGGTGACACCGGGGAGCTGTTTTTT
cdr3_aa: CASSVVWTGDTGELFF

d_call: -
v_call: TRBV7-8
j_call: TRBJ2-1
clone_size: many
cdr3_nt: TGTGCCAGCAGCCCCGGACTTCTCAATGAGCAGTTCTTC
cdr3_aa: CASSPGLLNEQFF

d_call: TRBD1
v_call: TRBV28
j_call: TRBJ1-1
clone_size: few
cdr3_nt: TGTGCCAGCAGTTTCGGGACAGGGGTGGAAGCTTTCTTT
cdr3_aa: CASSFGTGVEAFF

d_call: -
v_call: TRBV6-4
j_call: TRBJ1-1
clone_size: few
cdr3_nt: TGTGCCAGCAGTGACTCGATTCCAGTGTTGTTTTGGGACACTGAAGCTTTCTTT
cdr3_aa: CASSDSIPVLFWDTEAFF

d_call: -
v_call: TRBV29-1
j_call: TRBJ2-1
clone_size: few
cdr3_nt: TGCAGCCTCCAGGGTTATAATGAGCAGTTCTTC
cdr3_aa: CSLQGYNEQFF

d_call: -
v_call: TRBV24-1
j_call: TRBJ2-1
clone_size: few
cdr3_nt: TGTGCCACCAGTGACTCGACCCTAGGCAATGAGCAGTTCTTC
cdr3_aa: CATSDSTLGNEQFF

d_call: -
v_call: TRBV15
j_call: TRBJ1-5
clone_size: -
cdr3_nt: TGTGCCACCAGCAGAGATTCCGCCAATAGCAATCAGCCCCAGCATTTT
cdr3_aa: CATSRDSANSNQPQHF

d_call: -
v_call: TRBV6-4
j_call: TRBJ2-1
clone_size: -
cdr3_nt: TGTGCCAGCAGTGACTCAACAGGCTATGAGCAGTTCTTC
cdr3_aa: CASSDSTGYEQFF

d_call: TRBD1
v_call: TRBV6-6
j_call: TRBJ2-3
clone_size: few
cdr3_nt: TGTGCCAGCAGAGCAAACAGGGGGCAGAAAGATACGCAGTATTTT
cdr3_aa: CASRANRGQKDTQYF

d_call: -
v_call: TRBV2
j_call: TRBJ1-1
clone_size: few
cdr3_nt: TGTGCCAGCTCCGAGGTAGGGATGAACACTGAAGCTTTCTTT
cdr3_aa: CASSEVGMNTEAFF

d_call: -
v_call: TRBV7-6
j_call: TRBJ2-2
clone_size: -
cdr3_nt: TGTGCCAGCAGTTCATCCGGGACACTGGAGCTGTTTTTT
cdr3_aa: CASSSSGTLELFF

d_call: TRBD2
v_call: TRBV5-1
j_call: TRBJ2-5
clone_size: once
cdr3_nt: TGCGCCAGCAGCTCCGGGACTAGCGGGGTTGAGACCCAGTACTTC
cdr3_aa: CASSSGTSGVETQYF